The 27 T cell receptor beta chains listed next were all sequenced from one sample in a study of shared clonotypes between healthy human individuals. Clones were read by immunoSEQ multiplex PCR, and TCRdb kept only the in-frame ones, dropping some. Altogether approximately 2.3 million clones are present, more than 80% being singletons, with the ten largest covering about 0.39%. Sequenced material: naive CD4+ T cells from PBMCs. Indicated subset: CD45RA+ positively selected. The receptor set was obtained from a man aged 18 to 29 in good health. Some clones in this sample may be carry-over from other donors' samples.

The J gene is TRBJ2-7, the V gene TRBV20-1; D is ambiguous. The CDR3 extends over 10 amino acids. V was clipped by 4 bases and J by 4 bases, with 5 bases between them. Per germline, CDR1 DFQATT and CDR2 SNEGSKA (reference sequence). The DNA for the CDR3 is TGCAGTGCTAACGAGTACGAGCAGTACTTC. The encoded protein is CSANEYEQYF.

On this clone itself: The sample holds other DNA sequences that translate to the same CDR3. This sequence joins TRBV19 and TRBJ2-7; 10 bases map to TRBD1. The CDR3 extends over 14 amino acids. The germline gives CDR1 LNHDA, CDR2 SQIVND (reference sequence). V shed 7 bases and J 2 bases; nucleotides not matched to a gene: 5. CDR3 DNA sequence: TGTGCCAGTATGCGGACAGGGGGACCCTACGAGCAGTACTTC. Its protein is CASMRTGGPYEQYF.

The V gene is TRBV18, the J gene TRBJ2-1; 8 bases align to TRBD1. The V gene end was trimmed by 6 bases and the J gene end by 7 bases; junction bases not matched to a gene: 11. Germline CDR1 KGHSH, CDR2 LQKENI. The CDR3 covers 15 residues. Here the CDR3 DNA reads TGTGCCAGCTCCCCTAAGGACAGGGTGAGGAATGAGCAGTTCTTC. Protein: CASSPKDRVRNEQFF.

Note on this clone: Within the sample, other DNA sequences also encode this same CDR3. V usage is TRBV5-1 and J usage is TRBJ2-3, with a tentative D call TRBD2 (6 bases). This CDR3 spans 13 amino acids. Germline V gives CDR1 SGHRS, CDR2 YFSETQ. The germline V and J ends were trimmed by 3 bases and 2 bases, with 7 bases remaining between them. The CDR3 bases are TGCGCCAGCAGCTCGGGGGACACAGATACGCAGTATTTT. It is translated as CASSSGDTDTQYF.

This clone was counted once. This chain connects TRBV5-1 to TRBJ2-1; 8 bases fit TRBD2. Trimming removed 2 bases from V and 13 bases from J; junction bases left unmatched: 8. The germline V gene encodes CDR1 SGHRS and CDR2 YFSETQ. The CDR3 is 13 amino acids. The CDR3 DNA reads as TGCGCCAGCAGCTTTTTACCTAGCGGGTCTCAGTTCTTC. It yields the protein CASSFLPSGSQFF.

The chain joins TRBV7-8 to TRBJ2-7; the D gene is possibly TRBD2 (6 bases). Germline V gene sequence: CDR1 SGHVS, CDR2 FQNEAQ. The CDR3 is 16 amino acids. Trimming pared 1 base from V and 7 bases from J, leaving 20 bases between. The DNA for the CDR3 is TGTGCCAGCAGCTTAGATTCGCGGGGCGAGCTGTTAGAGCAGTACTTC. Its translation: CASSLDSRGELLEQYF.

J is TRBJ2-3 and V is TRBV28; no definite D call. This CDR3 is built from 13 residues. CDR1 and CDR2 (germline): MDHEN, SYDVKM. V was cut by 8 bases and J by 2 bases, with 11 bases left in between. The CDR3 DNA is TGTGCCAGCCTCGAATACCCCACAGATACGCAGTATTTT. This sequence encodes CASLEYPTDTQYF.

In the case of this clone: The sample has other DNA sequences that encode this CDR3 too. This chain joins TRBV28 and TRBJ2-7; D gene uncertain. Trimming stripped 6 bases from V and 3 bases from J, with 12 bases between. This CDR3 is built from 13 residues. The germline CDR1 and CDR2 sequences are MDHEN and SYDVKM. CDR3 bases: TGTGCCAGCAGCCCCCCGTCGTACTACGAGCAGTACTTC. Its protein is CASSPPSYYEQYF.

In DNA form, the CDR3 reads TGTGCCAGCCAGAACGCGGGGGCCTCTGGAAACACCATATATTTT. It yields the protein CASQNAGASGNTIYF. The chain has TRBV7-9 and TRBJ1-3; D is possibly TRBD1 (6 bases). V shed 8 bases and J shed 0 bases, with 14 bases lying between them. This CDR3 is built from 15 residues. Germline V gene lookup returns CDR1 SEHNR and CDR2 FQNEAQ (reference sequence).

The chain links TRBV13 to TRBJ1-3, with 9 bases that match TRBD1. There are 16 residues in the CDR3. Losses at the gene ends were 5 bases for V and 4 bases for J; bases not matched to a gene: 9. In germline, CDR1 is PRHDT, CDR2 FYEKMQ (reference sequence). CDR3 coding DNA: TGTGCCAGCAGCGCCCGGGACAGGGAACTCGGAAACACCATATATTTT. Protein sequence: CASSARDRELGNTIYF.

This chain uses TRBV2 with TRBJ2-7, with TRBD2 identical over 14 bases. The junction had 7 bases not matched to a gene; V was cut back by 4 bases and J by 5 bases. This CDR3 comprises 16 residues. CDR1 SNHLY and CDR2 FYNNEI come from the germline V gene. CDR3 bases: TGTGCCAGCAGTGCGGGACTAGCGGGAGCTCACCACGAGCAGTACTTC. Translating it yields CASSAGLAGAHHEQYF. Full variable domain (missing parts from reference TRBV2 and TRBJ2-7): EPEVTQTPSHQVTQMGQEVILRCVPISNHLYFYWYRQILGQKVEFLVSFYNNEISEKSEIFDDQFSVERPDGSNFTLKIRSTKLEDSAMYFCASSAGLAGAHHEQYFGPGTRLTVT.

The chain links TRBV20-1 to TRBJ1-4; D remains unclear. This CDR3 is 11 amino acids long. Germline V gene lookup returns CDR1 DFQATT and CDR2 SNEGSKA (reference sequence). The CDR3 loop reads CSPQRNEKLFF. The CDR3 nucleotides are TGCAGCCCCCAACGCAATGAAAAACTGTTTTTT.

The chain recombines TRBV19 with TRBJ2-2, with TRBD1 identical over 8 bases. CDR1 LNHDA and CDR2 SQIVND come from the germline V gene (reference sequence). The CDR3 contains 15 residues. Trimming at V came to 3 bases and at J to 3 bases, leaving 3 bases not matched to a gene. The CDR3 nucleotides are TGTGCCAGTAGTATGCAACAGGGGGACACCGGGGAGCTGTTTTTT. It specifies CASSMQQGDTGELFF.

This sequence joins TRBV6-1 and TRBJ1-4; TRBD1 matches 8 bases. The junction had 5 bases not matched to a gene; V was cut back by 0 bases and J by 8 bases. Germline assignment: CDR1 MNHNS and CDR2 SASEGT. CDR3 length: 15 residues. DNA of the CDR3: TGTGCCAGCAGTGAAGCGAGGACAGGGAGAGAAAAACTGTTTTTT. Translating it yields CASSEARTGREKLFF.

The CDR3 loop is CASSTQGGNTDTQYF. CDR3 sequence (DNA): TGTGCCAGTAGTACTCAGGGGGGTAACACAGATACGCAGTATTTT. The J gene is TRBJ2-3, the V gene TRBV19, with a possible D match to TRBD1 (7 bases). CDR3 length: 15 residues. The ends were cut back, 4 bases at V and 2 bases at J, with 13 bases in the middle. Germline CDR1 is LNHDA and CDR2 is SQIVND (reference sequence).

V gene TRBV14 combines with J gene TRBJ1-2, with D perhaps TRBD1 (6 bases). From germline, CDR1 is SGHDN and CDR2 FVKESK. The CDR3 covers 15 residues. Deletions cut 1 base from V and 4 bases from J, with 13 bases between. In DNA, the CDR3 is TGTGCCAGCAGCCAAGTCGGGGGGCCTGGCTATGGCTACACCTTC. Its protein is CASSQVGGPGYGYTF.

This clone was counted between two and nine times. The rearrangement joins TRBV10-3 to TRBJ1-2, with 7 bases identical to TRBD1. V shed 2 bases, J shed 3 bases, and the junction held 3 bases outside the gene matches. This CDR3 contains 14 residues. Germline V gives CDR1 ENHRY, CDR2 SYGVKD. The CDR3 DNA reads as TGTGCCATCAGTGAGATAGGGACAGACTATGGCTACACCTTC. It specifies CAISEIGTDYGYTF.

The CDR3 region has the DNA TGTGCCAGCAGTTTCCACTGGACAGGGGGAGTTACTGAAGCTTTCTTT. This gives the protein CASSFHWTGGVTEAFF. The rearrangement joins TRBV28 to TRBJ1-1, with 10 bases that match TRBD1. The junction had 9 bases not matched to a gene; V was cut back by 3 bases and J by 5 bases. CDR1 and CDR2 from the germline V gene are MDHEN and SYDVKM. CDR3 length: 16 amino acids.

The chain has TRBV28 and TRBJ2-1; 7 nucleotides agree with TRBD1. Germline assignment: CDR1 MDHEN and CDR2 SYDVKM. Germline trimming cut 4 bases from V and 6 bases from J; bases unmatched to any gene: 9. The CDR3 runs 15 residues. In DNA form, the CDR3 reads TGTGCCAGCAGTTCTCTTAGACAGGGCCCCAATGAGCAGTTCTTC. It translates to CASSSLRQGPNEQFF.

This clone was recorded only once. The CDR3 nucleotides read TGTGCCAGCAGCTTAGTGGGAGAAGCTAACTATGGCTACACCTTC. Protein sequence: CASSLVGEANYGYTF. The chain carries TRBV7-9 and TRBJ1-2, with no clear D. V was trimmed by 1 base and J by 0 bases, leaving 9 bases between them. The CDR3 runs 15 residues. Germline loops: CDR1 SEHNR, CDR2 FQNEAQ (reference sequence). Together with reference TRBV7-9 and TRBJ1-2, the CDR3 gives the full variable domain: DTGVSQNPRHKITKRGQNVTFRCDPISEHNRLYWYRQTLGQGPEFLTYFQNEAQLEKSRLLSDRFSAERPKGSFSTLEIQRTEQGDSAMYLCASSLVGEANYGYTFGSGTRLTVV.

The DNA for the CDR3 is TGCGCCAGCAAATCGGGACTAGCGGGAGGGAGGAGCTCCTACAATGAGCAGTTCTTC. Translation gives CASKSGLAGGRSSYNEQFF. The chain is built from TRBV10-1 and TRBJ2-1, with TRBD2 matching over 16 bases. There are 19 residues in the CDR3. The V and J ends lost 7 bases and 0 bases, in that order; junction bases with no gene match: 9. Germline-derived CDR1 and CDR2 are WNHNN and SYGVQD (reference sequence).

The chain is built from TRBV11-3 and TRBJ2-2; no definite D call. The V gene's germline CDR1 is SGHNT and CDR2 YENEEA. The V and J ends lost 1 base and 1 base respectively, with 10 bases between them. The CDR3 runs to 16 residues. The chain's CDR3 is CASSLVVTENTGELFF. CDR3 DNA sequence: TGTGCCAGCAGCTTAGTTGTAACGGAGAACACCGGGGAGCTGTTTTTT.

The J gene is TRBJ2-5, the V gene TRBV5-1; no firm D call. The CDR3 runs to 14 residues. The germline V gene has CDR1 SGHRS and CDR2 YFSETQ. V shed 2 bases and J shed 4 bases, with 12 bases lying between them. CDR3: CASSLGKLRETQYF. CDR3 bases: TGCGCCAGCAGCTTAGGGAAGTTGAGAGAGACCCAGTACTTC.

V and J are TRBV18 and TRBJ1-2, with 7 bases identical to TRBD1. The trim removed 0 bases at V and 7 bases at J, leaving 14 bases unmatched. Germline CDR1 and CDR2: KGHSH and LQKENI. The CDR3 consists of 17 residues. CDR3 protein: CASSPPYEQGMESGYTF. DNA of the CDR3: TGTGCCAGCTCACCACCGTATGAACAGGGGATGGAAAGTGGCTACACCTTC.

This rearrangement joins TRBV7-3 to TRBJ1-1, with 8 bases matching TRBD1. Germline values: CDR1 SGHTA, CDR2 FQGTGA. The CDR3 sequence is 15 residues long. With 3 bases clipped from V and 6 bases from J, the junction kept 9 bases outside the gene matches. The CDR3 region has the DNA TGTGCCAGCAGCTTGTTTGGACAGGGTTTAGCTGAAGCTTTCTTT. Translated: CASSLFGQGLAEAFF. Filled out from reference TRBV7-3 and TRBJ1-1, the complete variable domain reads GAGVSQTPSNKVTEKGKYVELRCDPISGHTALYWYRQSLGQGPEFLIYFQGTGAADDSGLPNDRFFAVRPEGSVSTLKIQRTERGDSAVYLCASSLFGQGLAEAFFGQGTRLTVV.

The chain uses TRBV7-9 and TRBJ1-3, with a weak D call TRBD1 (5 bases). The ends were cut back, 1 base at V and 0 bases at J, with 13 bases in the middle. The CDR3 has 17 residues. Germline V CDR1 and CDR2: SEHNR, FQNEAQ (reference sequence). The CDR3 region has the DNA TGTGCCAGCAGCTTAGGAGCGGGGCCGACCTCTGGAAACACCATATATTTT. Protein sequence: CASSLGAGPTSGNTIYF.

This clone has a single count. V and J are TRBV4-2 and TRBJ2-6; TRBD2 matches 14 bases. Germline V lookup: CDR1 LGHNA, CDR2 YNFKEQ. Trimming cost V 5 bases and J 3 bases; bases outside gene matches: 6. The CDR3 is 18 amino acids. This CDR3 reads CASSAGTSGSGGANVLTF. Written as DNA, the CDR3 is TGTGCCAGCAGCGCCGGGACTAGCGGGAGTGGTGGGGCCAACGTCCTGACTTTC.